This T cell receptor (beta chain) was sequenced for a study of shared clonotypes between healthy human individuals. A note on this clone: Its specificity is unknown. Distinct nucleotide sequences in the sample also encode this CDR3.

Study results and caveats: Only blood underwent sampling, and tissue repertoires likely differ. Among several donors, roughly 5.4% of naive CD4 clonotypes were found in common.

Genomic DNA from each subset was divided evenly over several immunoSEQ plates. Sequencing was performed with immunoSEQ multiplex PCR; in TCRdb, only in-frame clones are kept and a portion is missing. Among around 690,000 clones listed, 90% were seen once. Trimming pared 2 bases from V and 2 bases from J, leaving 11 bases between. Germline V gene data show CDR1 as SGHVS and CDR2 as FQNEAQ. The CDR3 has 15 residues. This sequence joins TRBV7-8 and TRBJ2-3; TRBD2 might be the D (6 bases). This clonotype was sampled from a young man in good health. Some clones in this sample may be carry-over from other donors' samples. The sample comprised memory CD8+ T cells from PBMCs. As for subset: CD45RO+ cells pooled with CCR7-negative TemRA cells. DNA for the CDR3: TGTGCCAGCAGCTTACGGGGGACCCCCACAGATACGCAGTATTTT. Amino acids: CASSLRGTPTDTQYF.